This T cell receptor beta chain derives from a study of cytomegalovirus exposure and HLA in healthy donors. Findings and limits, study-wide: An analysis was carried out later, and it reportedly showed fewer N-insertions in an Asian-associated ancestry cluster than the approximately 700-donor mean. Most TCRs appeared rarely, but some public TCRs recurred in many donors.

A note on this clone: Its specificity is unknown.

Donors were ostensibly healthy at sampling, although undocumented immune exposures were probable. Trimming removed 3 bases at V and 0 bases at J, with 9 bases between. The CDR3 totals 14 residues. Per germline, CDR1 SGHTA and CDR2 FQGNSA. PCR used 60 Vbeta primers and 13 Jbeta primers. The authors' processing: Unique TCR beta chains numbered roughly 84 million in a later analysis, with about 11 million shared. Profiling relied on immunoSEQ multiplex PCR, and the TCRdb table lists in-frame clones only, not all of them. The DNA gave D and trimming, while V, J and clone size come from that table. The profile shows 150,000 to 200,000 clones, almost 80% of them singletons.

The receptor was derived from a man between 35 and 55 years old in good health and CMV-seropositive. The source material was PBMCs. The V and J genes are TRBV7-2 and TRBJ2-7, with no clear D. The CDR3 spells CASSFSPGSYEQYF. The CDR3 nucleotides read TGTGCCAGCAGCTTCAGTCCGGGCTCCTACGAGCAGTACTTC.